This TCR beta chain stems from a study of blood T cell repertoires in COVID-19. This clone came up once. In the authors' workflow: How many nucleated cells were present was estimated from reference gene primer amplification. Sequencing used immunoSEQ multiplex PCR; TCRdb keeps in-frame clones, though not all of them. V, J and clone size reflect that table, while D and trimming were determined from the DNA. The sample lists roughly 46,000 clones, 75% to 90% occurring once. This CDR3 comprises 16 residues. The V end was cut by 2 bases, the J end by 0 bases, with 12 bases between. Germline lookup yields CDR1 SGHRS and CDR2 YFSETQ.

This chain joins TRBV5-1 and TRBJ2-1; possible D gene TRBD2, 6 bases. This clonotype originated in a man aged 55 to 70 with active COVID-19. Material for sequencing was peripheral blood. CDR3 nucleotide sequence: TGCGCCAGCAGCTTCGCTAGCGAAAGCTCCTACAATGAGCAGTTCTTC. This codes for CASSFASESSYNEQFF.